A single sample is the source of the 28 T cell receptor beta chains below, sequenced in a study of OX40 agonist ivuxolimab in advanced cancers. The repertoire was sequenced with immunoSEQ multiplex PCR; TCRdb's copy has only in-frame clones and lacks some. The profile covers about 44,000 clones, with roughly 86% appearing a single time and less than 20% taken by the ten largest. This sample comprised CD4+ or CD8+ T cells sorted from blood, obtained in a trial of the OX40 agonist ivuxolimab. These receptors all stem from an adult with an advanced solid tumor such as melanoma, head and neck, liver or kidney cancer.

This chain uses TRBV9 with TRBJ1-2; D may be TRBD1 (6 bases). Trimming cost V 3 bases and J 5 bases, with 14 bases left between them. Germline V gene lookup returns CDR1 SGDLS and CDR2 YYNGEE. The CDR3 has 14 amino acids. CDR3 in DNA: TGTGCCAGCAGCGGACAGGATAAGGCGTATGGCTACACCTTC. Amino acids: CASSGQDKAYGYTF.

The CDR3 loop is CASSQGGPLYNEQFF. In DNA, the CDR3 is TGTGCCAGCAGCCAGGGGGGCCCCCTCTACAATGAGCAGTTCTTC. The chain uses TRBV4-2 and TRBJ2-1, with D perhaps being TRBD1 or TRBD2 (6 bases each). Germline CDR1 and CDR2: LGHNA and YNFKEQ. Between the trimmed V and J ends, which lost 3 bases and 3 bases, there was a span of 12 bases. CDR3 size: 15 residues.

V is TRBV6-5 and J is TRBJ2-2; D unclear. V lost 1 base and J 0 bases, leaving 6 bases between the germline ends. CDR1 and CDR2 from the germline V gene are MNHEY and SVGAGI. This CDR3 spans 15 amino acids. CDR3 loop: CASSYFRANTGELFF. In nucleotides, the CDR3 is TGTGCCAGCAGTTACTTTAGGGCGAACACCGGGGAGCTGTTTTTT.

V is TRBV7-2 and J is TRBJ1-2; D unclear. Germline CDR1 and CDR2: SGHTA and FQGNSA. The V end was cut by 2 bases, the J end by 4 bases, with 8 bases between. The CDR3 spans 13 residues. In nucleotides, the CDR3 is TGTGCCAGCAGCTTAACAGAAGTCTATGGCTACACCTTC. This sequence encodes CASSLTEVYGYTF.

For the CDR3, the DNA is TGTGCCAGCAGACAAGGGACAGGGGGCTTGGACCAAGAGACCCAGTACTTC. It translates to CASRQGTGGLDQETQYF. V usage is TRBV27 and J usage is TRBJ2-5, with TRBD1 matching 12 bases. J gave up 0 bases and V 6 bases, and 8 bases lay outside the gene matches. In germline, CDR1 is MNHEY, CDR2 SMNVEV (reference sequence). This CDR3 has 17 residues.

DNA for the CDR3: TGTGCCAGCAGTGAGGGGGGCCACGAGCAGTACGTC. Amino acids: CASSEGGHEQYV. The chain uses TRBV6-5 and TRBJ2-7; possibly TRBD1 or TRBD2 for D (6 bases each). Germline V CDR1 and CDR2: MNHEY, SVGAGI. This CDR3 comprises 12 residues. Trimming took off 5 bases at V and 5 bases at J, with 10 bases between the two ends.

The chain links TRBV20-1 to TRBJ1-1, with D hard to call. The V gene lost 0 bases and the J gene lost 11 bases, with 10 bases spanning the gap. The CDR3 length is 11 residues. The germline gives CDR1 DFQATT, CDR2 SNEGSKA (reference sequence). CDR3 DNA sequence: TGCAGTGCTAGAGAGTTTGGCTGGGCTTTCTTT. This codes for CSAREFGWAFF.

The chain combines TRBV7-8 with TRBJ2-3; perhaps TRBD1 as D (6 bases). The CDR3 has 15 residues. Germline V gives CDR1 SGHVS, CDR2 FQNEAQ. V was clipped by 1 base and J by 0 bases, with 8 bases between them. The CDR3 DNA follows: TGTGCCAGCAGCTTAGAACAGGGAAGCACAGATACGCAGTATTTT. Translation gives CASSLEQGSTDTQYF.

The chain links TRBV15 to TRBJ2-1; D is uncertain. V lost 1 base, J lost 3 bases, and 7 bases lay in between. Germline V gene sequence: CDR1 LNHNV, CDR2 YYDKDF (reference sequence). CDR3 length equals 14 residues. The CDR3 DNA sequence: TGTGCCACCAGCAGAGGTGCCAGCTACAATGAGCAGTTCTTC. It is translated as CATSRGASYNEQFF.

The table lists this clone with a count of one. The chain links TRBV7-9 to TRBJ1-5; TRBD1 is a possible D gene (5 bases). Germline V lookup: CDR1 SEHNR, CDR2 FQNEAQ (reference sequence). Deletions cut 6 bases from V and 5 bases from J, with 8 bases between. The CDR3 sequence is 12 residues long. Here the CDR3 reads CASSLGDQPQHF. DNA for the CDR3: TGTGCCAGCAGTTTGGGGGATCAGCCCCAGCATTTT.

This clone was detected once. The gene calls are TRBV7-6 and TRBJ2-5; 11 bases match TRBD1. The CDR3 runs 16 residues. Germline-derived CDR1 and CDR2 are SGHVS and FNYEAQ. J was trimmed by 2 bases and V by 5 bases; bases with no gene match: 7. The CDR3 DNA reads as TGTGCCAGCAGCCGGGGGACAGGGGGGGTTCAAGAGACCCAGTACTTC. This sequence encodes CASSRGTGGVQETQYF.

The CDR3 here is CASSHWGVGANVLTF. Here the CDR3 DNA reads TGTGCCAGCAGCCATTGGGGAGTTGGGGCCAACGTCCTGACTTTC. The chain is built from TRBV14 and TRBJ2-6; D may be TRBD2 (5 bases). The CDR3 has 15 amino acids. Trimming removed 3 bases at V and 3 bases at J, with 9 bases between. Germline CDR1 and CDR2: SGHDN and FVKESK.

CDR3 loop: CASSPSLAVSTDTQYF. The CDR3 nucleotides read TGTGCCAGCAGCCCGTCTCTAGCGGTTAGCACAGATACGCAGTATTTT. The rearrangement joins TRBV14 to TRBJ2-3; 7 positions agree with TRBD2. V was clipped by 4 bases and J by 0 bases; unmatched bases: 7. Germline loops: CDR1 SGHDN, CDR2 FVKESK. The CDR3 runs 16 residues.

The CDR3, as DNA: TGTGCCAGTAGTATCACCAGGGAATCGGAGGGAAACACCATATATTTT. This codes for CASSITRESEGNTIYF. V gene TRBV19 combines with J gene TRBJ1-3; possible D gene TRBD1, 5 bases. V dropped 3 bases and J dropped 4 bases, with 16 bases sitting between them. CDR1 LNHDA and CDR2 SQIVND come from the germline V gene (reference sequence). The CDR3 loop spans 16 amino acids.

This chain connects TRBV7-9 to TRBJ2-5, with a tentative D call TRBD1 (5 bases). The J call may be wrong; the DNA end is better matched by TRBJ2-7. The CDR3 is 13 amino acids. Germline loops: CDR1 SEHNR, CDR2 FQNEAQ (reference sequence). CDR3 loop: CASSLVGAYEQYF. The CDR3, as DNA: TGTGCCAGCAGCTTAGTAGGGGCCTACGAGCAGTACTTC.

This chain links TRBV11-2 with TRBJ1-5; D unclear. V was clipped by 3 bases and J by 0 bases, with 6 bases between them. The CDR3 is 14 residues long. CDR1 and CDR2 from the germline V gene are SGHAT and FQNNGV. The CDR3 loop reads CASSFGTSNQPQHF. CDR3 DNA sequence: TGTGCCAGCAGCTTTGGTACTAGCAATCAGCCCCAGCATTTT.

This clone was counted a few times. This chain links TRBV27 with TRBJ2-2, with unresolved D. The CDR3 contains 14 residues. V dropped 5 bases and J dropped 1 base, with 8 bases sitting between them. Germline values: CDR1 MNHEY, CDR2 SMNVEV (reference sequence). CDR3 in amino acids: CASSLELNTGELFF. The CDR3 DNA is TGTGCCAGCAGTCTGGAGCTGAACACCGGGGAGCTGTTTTTT.

The chain employs TRBV10-3 and TRBJ1-2, with D uncertain. V lost 11 bases and J lost 4, with 14 bases in between. Germline V gene sequence: CDR1 ENHRY, CDR2 SYGVKD. The CDR3 consists of 12 residues. The CDR3 here is CAVQLTSYGYTF. In nucleotides, the CDR3 is TGTGCCGTACAGTTGACCTCCTATGGCTACACCTTC.

This clone has only one observation. V gene TRBV10-2 combines with J gene TRBJ2-7; 7 bases line up with TRBD1. The CDR3 is 14 amino acids. The V and J ends lost 6 bases and 3 bases, in that order; junction bases with no gene match: 8. Germline CDR1 is WSHSY and CDR2 is SAAADI. CDR3 nucleotide sequence: TGCGCCAGCAGCTACATAAGACAGGGCTACGAGCAGTACGTC. This codes for CASSYIRQGYEQYV.

The rearrangement joins TRBV2 to TRBJ1-1, with unresolved D. Deletions cut 4 bases from V and 3 bases from J, with 15 bases between. There are 15 residues in the CDR3. Germline V gene sequence: CDR1 SNHLY, CDR2 FYNNEI. The CDR3 DNA is TGTGCCAGCAGTGTCGGAGACCTCGGGGACACTGAAGCTTTCTTT. Protein: CASSVGDLGDTEAFF.

The chain recombines TRBV28 with TRBJ2-3; TRBD2 aligns across 8 bases. From germline, CDR1 is MDHEN and CDR2 SYDVKM. The CDR3 length is 19 residues. The V gene end was trimmed by 6 bases and the J gene end by 0 bases; junction bases not matched to a gene: 17. The CDR3 DNA reads TGTGCCAGCAGCCTCCAAGTGCTGCGGGGGGCTGGTAGCACAGATACGCAGTATTTT. This encodes CASSLQVLRGAGSTDTQYF.

This rearrangement joins TRBV6-1 to TRBJ2-7, with 12 bases matching TRBD2. From germline, CDR1 is MNHNS and CDR2 SASEGT. After removal of 2 bases from V and 0 bases from J, the junction contained 8 bases not matched to a gene. The CDR3 spans 18 residues. CDR3 amino acids: CASSESASGGASSYEQYV. In nucleotides, the CDR3 is TGTGCCAGCAGTGAATCGGCTAGCGGGGGGGCGAGCTCCTACGAGCAGTACGTC.

The rearrangement joins TRBV6-1 to TRBJ1-5, with D unresolved. Germline CDR1 is MNHNS and CDR2 is SASEGT. The V gene lost 5 bases and the J gene lost 6 bases, with 11 bases spanning the gap. The CDR3 has 13 residues. CDR3 bases: TGTGCCAGCAGTCGCCGGGCGGGTCAGCCCCAGCATTTT. Protein product: CASSRRAGQPQHF.

The chain has TRBV19 and TRBJ1-5, with D possibly being TRBD1 (5 bases). The CDR3 runs 15 residues. V lost 3 bases and J lost 5, with 14 bases in between. Germline loops: CDR1 LNHDA, CDR2 SQIVND (reference sequence). The CDR3: CASSIEGRTYQPQHF. DNA for the CDR3: TGTGCCAGTAGTATTGAGGGGCGCACGTATCAGCCCCAGCATTTT.

The count of this clone is one. In DNA, the CDR3 is TGTGCCAGCAGCTTAGGGTCGGGATGGCAGTACTTC. Its translation: CASSLGSGWQYF. The chain combines TRBV7-9 with TRBJ2-7, with a possible D match to TRBD2 (5 bases). Germline CDR1 is SEHNR and CDR2 is FQNEAQ (reference sequence). CDR3 size: 12 residues. Trimming took off 1 base at V and 9 bases at J, with 10 bases between the two ends. The whole variable domain, remainder taken from reference TRBV7-9 and TRBJ2-7, is DTGVSQNPRHKITKRGQNVTFRCDPISEHNRLYWYRQTLGQGPEFLTYFQNEAQLEKSRLLSDRFSAERPKGSFSTLEIQRTEQGDSAMYLCASSLGSGWQYFGPGTRLTVT.

The chain uses TRBV27 and TRBJ1-1, with 7 bases aligning to TRBD1. V gave up 0 bases and J gave up 5 bases; unmatched junction bases: 12. Germline lookup yields CDR1 MNHEY and CDR2 SMNVEV (reference sequence). The CDR3 sequence is 17 residues long. The CDR3 bases are TGTGCCAGCAGTTTATCCCTGGACAGGTTAGAAAGTACTGAAGCTTTCTTT. This codes for CASSLSLDRLESTEAFF.

V and J are TRBV2 and TRBJ1-2; the D is unclear. Germline V gives CDR1 SNHLY, CDR2 FYNNEI. Deletions cut 1 base from V and 2 bases from J, with 8 bases between. The CDR3 covers 14 residues. CDR3 nucleotides: TGTGCCAGCAGTGAAGGGCCGGGCAACTATGGCTACACCTTC. It specifies CASSEGPGNYGYTF.

The chain links TRBV7-9 to TRBJ2-1; weak D call: TRBD2 (5 bases). The CDR3 totals 12 residues. Trimming left V 1 base short and J 10 bases short, with 8 bases between. Per germline, CDR1 SEHNR and CDR2 FQNEAQ (reference sequence). CDR3 region: CASSLGGSEQFF. The DNA for the CDR3 is TGTGCCAGCAGCTTAGGTGGGAGCGAGCAGTTCTTC.